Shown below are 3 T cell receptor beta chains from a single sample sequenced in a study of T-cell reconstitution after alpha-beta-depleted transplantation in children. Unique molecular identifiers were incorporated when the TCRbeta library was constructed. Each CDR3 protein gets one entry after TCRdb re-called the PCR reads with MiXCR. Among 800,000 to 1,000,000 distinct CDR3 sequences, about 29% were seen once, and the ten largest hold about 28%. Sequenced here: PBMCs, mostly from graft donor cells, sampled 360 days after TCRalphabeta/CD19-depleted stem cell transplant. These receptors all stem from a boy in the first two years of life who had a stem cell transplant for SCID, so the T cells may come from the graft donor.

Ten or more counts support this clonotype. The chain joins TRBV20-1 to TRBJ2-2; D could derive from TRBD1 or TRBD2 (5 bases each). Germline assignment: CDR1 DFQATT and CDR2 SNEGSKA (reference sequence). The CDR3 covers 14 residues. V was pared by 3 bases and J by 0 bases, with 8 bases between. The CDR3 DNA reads TGCAGTGCTAGCGGGACGGCGAACACCGGGGAGCTGTTTTTT. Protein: CSASGTANTGELFF.

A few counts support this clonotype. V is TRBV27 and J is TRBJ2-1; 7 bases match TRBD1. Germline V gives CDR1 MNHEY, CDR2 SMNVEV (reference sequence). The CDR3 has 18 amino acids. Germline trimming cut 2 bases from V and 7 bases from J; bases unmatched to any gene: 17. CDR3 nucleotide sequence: TGTGCCAGCAGTTTACTGGCGTTAAGAGGGGGCGCGTGGAATGAGCAGTTCTTC. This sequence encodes CASSLLALRGGAWNEQFF.

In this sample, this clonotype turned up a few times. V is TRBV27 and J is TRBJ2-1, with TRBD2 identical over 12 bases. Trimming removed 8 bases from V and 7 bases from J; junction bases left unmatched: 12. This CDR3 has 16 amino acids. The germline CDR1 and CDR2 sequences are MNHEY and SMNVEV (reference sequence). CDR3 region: CASGSWASGGVNEQFF. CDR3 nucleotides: TGTGCCAGCGGAAGTTGGGCTAGCGGGGGGGTAAATGAGCAGTTCTTC.